Below are 7 T cell receptor beta chains sequenced from a single sample in a study of T cells in Graves' hyperthyroidism and ophthalmopathy. The TCR beta CDR3 regions underwent amplification using RNA transcripts as the source. When the TCR CDR3 underwent first-round RT-PCR, the HTBI primer set was used. TCRdb redid the calling of the multiplex PCR reads with MiXCR, one entry per CDR3 protein. The sample shows more than 450,000 distinct CDR3 sequences, 20% of them seen only once. Sequenced input: blood. The receptors were gathered from a man aged 35 to 55 with Graves' ophthalmopathy.

The table lists this clonotype with a few counts. The V and J genes are TRBV7-2 and TRBJ2-5; D is ambiguous. Between the trimmed V and J ends, which lost 5 bases and 4 bases, there was a span of 11 bases. The CDR3 has 13 amino acids. Germline lookup yields CDR1 SGHTA and CDR2 FQGNSA. The CDR3 DNA reads TGTGCCAGCAGCCCGAAGGTTGGAGAGACCCAGTACTTC. Translated, it gives CASSPKVGETQYF.

The chain joins TRBV7-9 to TRBJ2-3; D tentatively reads TRBD1 or TRBD2 (5 bases each). Trimming removed 1 base at V and 8 bases at J, with 13 bases between. The CDR3 totals 14 residues. Germline CDR1 SEHNR, CDR2 FQNEAQ (reference sequence). The DNA for the CDR3 is TGTGCCAGCAGCTTAGTCAAGGGACCTTCTACGCAGTATTTT. It is translated as CASSLVKGPSTQYF.

The chain has TRBV4-3 and TRBJ1-1, with a tentative D call TRBD1 (5 bases). The CDR3 extends over 16 amino acids. Between the trimmed V and J ends, which lost 1 base and 4 bases, there was a span of 16 bases. Germline V lookup: CDR1 LGHNA, CDR2 YSLEER. The CDR3 DNA reads TGCGCCAGCAGCCAAGTCCGGGGGTCAGGGAGCACTGAAGCTTTCTTT. It is translated as CASSQVRGSGSTEAFF.

The rearrangement uses TRBV7-2 and TRBJ2-7; TRBD2 matches at 11 bases. Unmatched junction bases numbered 17, after V lost 4 bases and J lost 3 bases. Germline values: CDR1 SGHTA, CDR2 FQGNSA. This CDR3 comprises 19 residues. The CDR3 is CASSSYHSTSGTKYYEQYF. Here the CDR3 DNA reads TGTGCCAGCAGCTCGTACCATTCGACTAGCGGGACCAAATACTACGAGCAGTACTTC.

This clonotype has ten or more counts. J is TRBJ2-5 and V is TRBV10-3, with TRBD1 as a possible D gene (6 bases). Germline CDR1 is ENHRY and CDR2 is SYGVKD. The V end lost 4 bases, the J end lost 0 bases, and 15 bases lay between the germline ends. The CDR3 has 16 residues. In nucleotides, the CDR3 is TGTGCCATCAGTGGATCCGGGACACAGTACCAAGAGACCCAGTACTTC. Translated, it gives CAISGSGTQYQETQYF.

This clonotype was counted between two and nine times. V usage is TRBV27 and J usage is TRBJ2-3; possibly TRBD2 for D (6 bases). CDR1 is MNHEY, CDR2 SMNVEV, per germline (reference sequence). The CDR3 has 15 amino acids. Trimming pared 7 bases from V and 8 bases from J, leaving 22 bases between. The DNA for the CDR3 is TGTGCCAGCACCCTAAGTGGGGGGACCGGGGGTACGCAGTATTTT. This codes for CASTLSGGTGGTQYF.

This clonotype was seen at least ten times. In DNA form, the CDR3 reads TGTGCCAGCAGCAGGCCCGGGACAGATTACGAGCAGTACTTC. Translated: CASSRPGTDYEQYF. The chain links TRBV28 to TRBJ2-7; TRBD1 aligns across 7 bases. The J segment lost 4 bases and the V segment lost 6 bases, leaving 9 bases of the junction unmatched. CDR1 is MDHEN and CDR2 is SYDVKM in the germline V gene. This CDR3 is 14 amino acids long.